This T cell receptor beta chain came from a study of OX40 agonist ivuxolimab in advanced cancers. Study-wide points: The average count of expanded clones was higher among CD8+ T cells than among CD4+.

Exclusion of a patient followed from autoimmune disease history or systemic immunosuppression. A remark on this clone: What it recognizes is unknown.

Germline V gene sequence: CDR1 MNHNS, CDR2 SASEGT. CDR3 length: 15 residues. After removal of 5 bases from V and 3 bases from J, the junction contained 5 bases not matched to a gene. TCRdb keeps only in-frame clones here, not all; method: immunoSEQ multiplex PCR. The sample yields some 40,000 clones, over 60% seen once. The sample consisted of CD4+ or CD8+ T cells sorted from blood, taken in a trial of the OX40 agonist ivuxolimab. The J gene is TRBJ2-3, the V gene TRBV6-1; 10 positions agree with TRBD1. This clonotype was obtained from an adult with an advanced solid tumor such as melanoma, head and neck, liver or kidney cancer. CDR3 DNA: TGTGCCAGCAGTTCGGGACAGGGGTTGACAGATACGCAGTATTTT. This codes for CASSSGQGLTDTQYF.